Given below is one TCR beta chain in context. The antigen is undetermined. This sample stems from a study of T cells in localized non-small cell lung cancer. Study-wide findings and caveats: Within adjacent lung there appeared a median approximately 60 of the top 100 tumor clones. Uninvolved adjacent lung showed higher T cell clonality than tumor.

Generated by immunoSEQ multiplex PCR, the TCRdb table keeps only in-frame clones and is missing some. Of fewer than 3,000 clones listed, 21% were seen once; the top ten hold over 9.5%. The CDR3 extends over 15 amino acids. The chain is built from TRBV7-5 and TRBJ1-6; the D segment call TRBD1 is taken from the table without a DNA check. TRBV7-5 is flagged as a pseudogene. The sequencing here drew on lung tumor tissue, taken before any cancer treatment. The receptor's source is a man aged 35 to 69 with stage I lung adenocarcinoma. The CDR3 DNA sequence: TGTGCCAGCAGCTCCGCGGACAGGGAAAATTCACCCCTCCACTTT. This translates into CASSSADRENSPLHF.